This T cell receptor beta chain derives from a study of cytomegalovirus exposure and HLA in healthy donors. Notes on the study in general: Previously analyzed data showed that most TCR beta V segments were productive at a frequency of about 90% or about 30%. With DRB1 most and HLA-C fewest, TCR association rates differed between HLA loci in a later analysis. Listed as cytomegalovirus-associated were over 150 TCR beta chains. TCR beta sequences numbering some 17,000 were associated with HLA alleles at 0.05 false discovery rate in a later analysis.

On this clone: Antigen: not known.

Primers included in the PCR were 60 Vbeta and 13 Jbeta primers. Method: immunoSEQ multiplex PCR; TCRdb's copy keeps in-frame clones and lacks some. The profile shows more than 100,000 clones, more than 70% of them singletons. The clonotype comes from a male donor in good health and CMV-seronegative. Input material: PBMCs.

The CDR3 sequence is CASSLKGNYGYTF. For the CDR3, the DNA is TGTGCCAGCAGTTTAAAGGGGAATTATGGCTACACCTTC. The genes are TRBV27 and TRBJ1-2; tentative D call: TRBD1 (5 bases). Germline V gene data show CDR1 as MNHEY and CDR2 as SMNVEV (reference sequence). This CDR3 has 13 amino acids. V was pared by 2 bases and J by 5 bases, with 9 bases between.